The clone carrying this T cell receptor beta chain was picked up a small number of times. No antigen is known for it. The ends were cut back, 3 bases at V and 3 bases at J, with 12 bases in the middle. This CDR3 is 14 amino acids long. Germline CDR1 reads MDHEN; CDR2 reads SYDVKM. The sample originates from a study of T cell repertoires in cytomegalovirus infection. Looking at the study overall: It was the public TCR beta signatures that indicated both CMV infection and matching HLA type.

Study-level points and caveats: Ex vivo, HLA-C-restricted CMV-specific TCR beta clonotypes prevailed over the rest of the response. Of the TCR beta families, the public ones yielded a cumulative frequency that identified carriers of CMV plus the relevant HLA.

Via MiXCR, TCRdb re-called the reads, giving one row per CDR3 protein. The data contain fewer than 350,000 distinct CDR3 sequences, approximately 9.5% of them singletons. The sequenced material came from PBMCs. This clonotype was sampled from a human donor in good health (CMV status not recorded). Some clones in this sample may be carry-over from other donors' samples. The V call is TRBV28, the J call TRBJ2-7; tentative D call: TRBD2 (6 bases). The CDR3 loop reads CASSLEGFLYEQYF. CDR3 DNA: TGTGCCAGCAGTTTGGAGGGTTTCCTCTACGAGCAGTACTTC.